This T cell receptor beta chain was documented in a study of identical twins. Broader study findings: For cord blood, abundant beta clonotypes had fewer insertions, unlike memory repertoires, which showed none.

Germline CDR1 reads ENHRY; CDR2 reads SYGVKD. The CDR3 has 12 amino acids. V was shortened by 1 base and J by 6 bases, with 4 bases between the two germline ends. The sample holds many counts of this clonotype. Its antigen is unknown. TCRdb used MiXCR to reprocess the 5' RACE reads, holding one entry per CDR3 protein. The sample yields 450,000 to 650,000 distinct CDR3 sequences, roughly 9.5% seen once. These data also featured in a second study, about yellow fever vaccine responses in identical twins.

V usage is TRBV10-3 and J usage is TRBJ2-1; D ambiguous. The sequenced sample consisted of PBMCs. This TCR came from a woman younger than 35 in good health. The CDR3 reads CAISELGNEQFF. As DNA, the CDR3 is TGTGCCATCAGTGAGTTAGGCAATGAGCAGTTCTTC.